This TCR beta chain was retrieved from a study of molecular identifiers for immune sequencing clone quantification listed by TCRdb under 2018. Study-level background: In a replicate experiment, RNA from about 20,000 or 100,000 naive CD8 T cells was split into five aliquots, four of which were sequenced. This methods study used CD8 T cells to benchmark TCR RNA copy counting and molecular-identifier clustering-based TCR repertoire sequencing (MIDCIRS). The research as a whole found: About 3 recovered TCR RNA copies per cell were obtained by modeling, versus about ten by digital PCR, implying a capture efficiency of about 30%. Highly expanded clone sizes could be underestimated if identical TCR molecules share a barcode. Clones above 20 RNA copies held over 99% of molecules in CMV-specific effector cells but under 1% in naive cells. Spiked-in Jurkat TCR RNA (approximately eleven copies' worth), which is not part of the donor repertoire, was contained in the naive libraries. Spiked-in Jurkat TCR RNA equivalent to a single cell was reported to be detectable even among one million naive CD8 T cells. When barcode sub-clustering was not used, chimeric consensus sequences inflated TCR diversity, with chimeras reaching as high as 47%.

Naive CD8 T cell libraries were made from about 20,000 to 1,000,000 sorted cells using 10%, 30% or 50% of purified RNA. Naive CD8 T cells, defined as CD8+CD4-CCR7+CD45RA+, were FACS-sorted into RLT Plus buffer on a BD FACSAria II. Detection sensitivity was tested by spiking Jurkat RNA equal to some 10 TCR copies' worth into samples containing roughly 19,000-1,100,000 naive CD8 T cells. Enrichment of CD8 T cells was done with RosetteSep CD8+ T Cell Enrichment Cocktail plus Ficoll-Paque, and ACK red cell lysis came afterward. Receptors were amplified or captured by PCR. Instrument used: Illumina HiSeq 4000. Bulk TCR libraries were generated as previously described, with the TCR primers listed in Table S5 used. The Qiagen AllPrep DNA/RNA kit was used to purify total RNA. Before analysis, reads from multiple sequencing runs of the same library were pooled. The original methods were these. Only reads with exact TCR constant sequence were kept, trimmed to 150 nt, and grouped by their 12-nt molecular barcodes. Within each barcode group, reads were sub-clustered at a 15% Levenshtein threshold, and quality-weighted consensus sequences were built per RNA molecule. Non-functional sequences were removed, as were lower-count sequences one edit away from another. On the basis of fitting two negative binomial distributions, barcode sub-clusters with fewer than 20% of the maximum read count were discarded. TCRdb reworked the public reads: Q25 trimming with fastp, MiXCR clone assembly, productive beta chains retained. Identical CDR3 protein sequences are pooled into one entry, listed with their most common genes and DNA. The V and J calls were determined by TCRdb, not by the authors. The sample table shows about 640,000 distinct CDR3 sequences, and just under 20% are seen once. Clones ranked in the top ten supply about 0.9% of the sample.

With respect to this clonotype: It lacks a known antigen. This may stem from a read error, because a much larger clone lies one nucleotide away.

The germline V gene gives CDR1 as MNHEY and CDR2 as SVGEGT. The CDR3 has 14 amino acids, counting the end cysteine and phenylalanine. The kept DNA is CDR3 alone, 42 bases in frame from the first base. The sequenced material came from naive CD8+ T cells from blood, with Jurkat cell RNA spiked in. Reading the label with the study, this specimen's cell subset or site is: FACS-sorted CD8+CD4-CCR7+CD45RA+ naive T cells. The clonotype originates from a human donor in good health. Some libraries in this study had Jurkat cell RNA spiked in. The rearrangement combines TRBV6-2 or TRBV6-3 with TRBJ2-7; no D segment can be confidently identified. The bases read TGTGCCAGCGGTTACTTCGTGGGGTCGGACGAGCAGTACTTC. It encodes CASGYFVGSDEQYF.